This T cell receptor (beta chain) comes out of a study of T cells after yellow fever vaccination. Trimming removed 3 bases at V and 4 bases at J, with 12 bases between. The CDR3 sequence is 14 residues long. Germline assignment: CDR1 LNHDA and CDR2 SQIVND (reference sequence). TCRdb used MiXCR to reprocess the 5' RACE reads, holding one entry per CDR3 protein. The table lists roughly 520,000 distinct CDR3 sequences, just over 20% of them singletons. This clonotype was sampled from a man younger than 30 who received the YFV17D yellow fever vaccine. Material: PBMCs, obtained roughly 20 days after the first yellow fever vaccination. The chain links TRBV19 to TRBJ1-2; D unresolved. The CDR3 spells CASSIGPTIYGYTF. CDR3 DNA sequence: TGTGCCAGTAGTATCGGCCCAACGATCTATGGCTACACCTTC.